Described below is a single TCR beta chain sequence and its context. This sample's RNA came from whole unsorted tissue. This non-tumor lung sample came from over 3 cm beyond the tumor edge. A modified ARM-PCR protocol with three rounds of nested PCR amplified TCRbeta. MiXCR, applied by TCRdb to the multiplex PCR reads, yields one record per CDR3 protein. In the table there are approximately 79,000 distinct CDR3 sequences, more than 65% of which are singletons. The junction had 13 bases not matched to a gene; V was cut back by 6 bases and J by 5 bases. CDR3 length: 16 amino acids. Germline V gene lookup returns CDR1 SGHAT and CDR2 FQDESV (reference sequence). This record comes from a study of tumor and adjacent non-tumor tissue in lung cancer.

The origin of this receptor is a man aged 70 or older with non-small cell lung cancer. This rearrangement joins TRBV11-1 to TRBJ2-1, with 7 nucleotides matching TRBD2. The specimen was distant non-tumor lung tissue. The CDR3: CASSQLASGKNNEQFF. The CDR3 DNA sequence: TGTGCCAGCAGTCAGCTAGCTAGCGGCAAAAACAATGAGCAGTTCTTC. The variable domain in full, completed from reference TRBV11-1 and TRBJ2-1, reads EAEVAQSPRYKITEKSQAVAFWCDPISGHATLYWYRQILGQGPELLVQFQDESVVDDSQLPKDRFSAERLKGVDSTLKIQPAELGDSAMYLCASSQLASGKNNEQFFGPGTRLTVL.